This is a list of T cell receptor beta chains from one sample in a study of PD-L1 blockade in urothelial cancer. TCRdb's table, derived via immunoSEQ multiplex PCR, lists solely in-frame clones and lacks some. This sample has about 38,000 clones, with over 75% found just once. Specimen: PBMCs, collected around atezolizumab (anti-PD-L1) treatment. The receptors were gathered from a man in his sixties or seventies with urothelial cancer. Each CDR3 is given with its conserved first and last residue. A D gene is named only where the DNA matches it firmly. Size values are once, few and many counts, or a class for expanded clones, and some rows have none.

J gene,V gene,D gene,clone size,CDR3 DNA,CDR3 protein
TRBJ2-2,TRBV7-9,.,.,TGTGCCAGCAGCTTCGCGGGCGGGGAGCTGTTTTTT,CASSFAGGELFF
TRBJ2-1,TRBV19,TRBD1,.,TGTGCCAGTAGTGCACCGGACAGGGGAGTGGAGCAGTTCTTC,CASSAPDRGVEQFF
TRBJ2-7,TRBV6-5,TRBD1,.,TGTGCCAGCAGCCGACACAGGGGCGCATACGAGCAGTACTTC,CASSRHRGAYEQYF
TRBJ2-6,TRBV19,TRBD1,.,TGTGCCACTTCTCGGGGGACAGGGCTTGGGACAGGGGGGGCCAACGTCCTGACTTTC,CATSRGTGLGTGGANVLTF
TRBJ2-1,TRBV6-6,.,.,TGTGCCAGCAGCACCTACAATGAGCAGTTCTTC,CASSTYNEQFF
TRBJ2-5,TRBV19,TRBD2,.,TGTGCCAGTAGCATGGGACTAGCGGGAGGGCAAGAGACCCAGTACTTC,CASSMGLAGGQETQYF
TRBJ2-5,TRBV30,.,.,TGTGCCTGGAGTGTAGGGGGTAGGGCCCAAGAGACCCAGTACTTC,CAWSVGGRAQETQYF
TRBJ2-1,TRBV2,TRBD2,.,TGTGCCAGCAGTGAGGGAGGGCGGAATGAGCAGTTCTTC,CASSEGGRNEQFF
TRBJ1-1,TRBV18,.,.,TGTGCCAGCTCACCTTTACCGAAGACAGATGGGAACATTGAAGCTTTCTTT,CASSPLPKTDGNIEAFF
TRBJ2-3,TRBV18,TRBD2,.,TGTGCCAGCTCACCAATGTTGTCGGCGGGAGGAGGAGATACGCAGTATTTT,CASSPMLSAGGGDTQYF
TRBJ1-1,TRBV28,.,.,TGTGCCAGCAGAACAGATACGATCACTGAAGCTTTCTTT,CASRTDTITEAFF
TRBJ2-4,TRBV10-1,TRBD1,.,TGCGCCAGCAGTGATTGGACAGGAGCCAAAAACATTCAGTACTTC,CASSDWTGAKNIQYF
TRBJ1-5,TRBV6-1,TRBD1,few,TGTGCCAGCAGTGGACAGGGGGCTCGCCAGCCCCAGCATTTT,CASSGQGARQPQHF
TRBJ2-3,TRBV30,TRBD2,.,TGTGCCTGGGCCTCGGGGAGCGGGAGCCTAACAGATACGCAGTATTTT,CAWASGSGSLTDTQYF
TRBJ2-7,TRBV6-5,.,.,TGTGCCAGCAGCCACGGGGGAAAGGGCGACGAGCAGTACTTC,CASSHGGKGDEQYF
TRBJ2-1,TRBV18,.,.,TGTGCCAGCTCACGTCGGAGGGCCGACAATGAGCAGTTCTTC,CASSRRRADNEQFF
TRBJ2-7,TRBV29-1,TRBD2,few,TGCAGCGTTGTATCACTACTGGCGGGAGAATCATACGAGCAGTACTTC,CSVVSLLAGESYEQYF
TRBJ2-7,TRBV5-4,TRBD2,.,TGTGCCAGCAGCCGGACTAGCGGGGGGGGGCCCTACGAGCAGTACTTC,CASSRTSGGGPYEQYF